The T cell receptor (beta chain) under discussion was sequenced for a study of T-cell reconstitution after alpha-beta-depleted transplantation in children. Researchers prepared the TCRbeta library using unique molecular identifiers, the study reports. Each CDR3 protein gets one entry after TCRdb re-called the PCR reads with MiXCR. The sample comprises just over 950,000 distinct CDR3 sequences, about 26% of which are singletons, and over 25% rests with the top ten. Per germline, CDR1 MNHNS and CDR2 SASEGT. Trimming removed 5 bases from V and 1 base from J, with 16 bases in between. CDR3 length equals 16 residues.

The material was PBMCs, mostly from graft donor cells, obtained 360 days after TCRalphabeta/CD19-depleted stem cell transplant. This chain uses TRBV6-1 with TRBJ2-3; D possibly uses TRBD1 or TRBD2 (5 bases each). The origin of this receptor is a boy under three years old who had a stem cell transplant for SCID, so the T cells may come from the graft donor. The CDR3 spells CASSQGPRFRTDTQYF. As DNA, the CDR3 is TGTGCCAGCAGTCAGGGACCCCGCTTTCGCACAGATACGCAGTATTTT.